The 22 T cell receptor beta chains reported below all come from one sample, sequenced in a study of neurological immune-mediated disorders. TCRdb itself ran the 5' RACE reads through MiXCR, one entry per CDR3 protein. The data show 20,000 or so distinct CDR3 sequences, about 10% seen once. Sequencing input: CD8+ T cells from blood. The receptors derive from a woman between 45 and 65 years old in good health.

This clonotype was counted ten times or more. The rearrangement links TRBV7-6 to TRBJ2-1; 9 nucleotides align to TRBD2. Germline V lookup: CDR1 SGHVS, CDR2 FNYEAQ. The CDR3 has 15 residues. The junction had 6 bases not matched to a gene; V was cut back by 4 bases and J by 5 bases. CDR3 protein: CASSSKTSGNNEQFF. In DNA form, the CDR3 reads TGTGCCAGCAGCTCCAAGACTAGCGGAAACAATGAGCAGTTCTTC.

The J gene is TRBJ2-4, the V gene TRBV20-1; D is uncertain. Germline V gene sequence: CDR1 DFQATT, CDR2 SNEGSKA (reference sequence). Trimming shortened V by 1 base and J by 7 bases, and 8 bases separated the two germline ends. CDR3 length equals 12 residues. The CDR3 DNA sequence: TGCAGTGCTAGAGGCTGGCACAACATTCAGTACTTC. It yields the protein CSARGWHNIQYF.

This clonotype was seen at least ten times. The chain is built from TRBV29-1 and TRBJ1-1; the D gene is possibly TRBD1 (5 bases). Germline lookup yields CDR1 SQVTM and CDR2 ANQGSEA. V was clipped by 7 bases and J by 0 bases, with 21 bases between them. The CDR3 covers 16 residues. CDR3 sequence reads: CSAQPGPYIMNTEAFF. The CDR3 region has the DNA TGCAGCGCCCAACCGGGACCCTATATAATGAACACTGAAGCTTTCTTT.

The table lists this clonotype with a few counts. The V and J genes are TRBV20-1 and TRBJ2-5; D is undetermined. This CDR3 comprises 12 residues. V was trimmed by 1 base and J by 4 bases, leaving 7 bases between them. The germline V gene encodes CDR1 DFQATT and CDR2 SNEGSKA (reference sequence). The CDR3 spells CSARVGSETQYF. CDR3 in DNA: TGCAGTGCTAGAGTTGGGTCAGAGACCCAGTACTTC.

The chain carries TRBV13 and TRBJ1-5; D remains unclear. V was shortened by 2 bases and J by 2 bases, with 10 bases between the two germline ends. The CDR3 loop spans 15 amino acids. The germline V gene has CDR1 PRHDT and CDR2 FYEKMQ (reference sequence). CDR3 amino acids: CASSLRGLRNQPQHF. The CDR3 region has the DNA TGTGCCAGCAGCTTAAGAGGGTTACGCAATCAGCCCCAGCATTTT.

The sample holds many counts of this clonotype. The rearrangement uses TRBV20-1 and TRBJ1-2; D gene ambiguous. CDR1 is DFQATT and CDR2 is SNEGSKA in the germline V gene (reference sequence). The CDR3 is made up of 12 amino acids. Deletions cut 0 bases from V and 4 bases from J, with 6 bases between. In nucleotides, the CDR3 is TGCAGTGCTAGAGATATTCCCTATGGCTACACCTTC. It encodes CSARDIPYGYTF.

This clonotype was picked up many times. The rearrangement uses TRBV24-1 and TRBJ2-1, with 9 positions matching TRBD2. The CDR3 covers 13 residues. CDR1 and CDR2 (germline): KGHDR, SFDVKD. J lost 8 bases, V lost 12 bases, and 10 bases had no gene match. CDR3 nucleotides: TGTGCCGCGGGGGGGTCGGGCGGCGATGAGCAGTTCTTC. This sequence encodes CAAGGSGGDEQFF.

At least ten counts were recorded for this clonotype. The genes are TRBV29-1 and TRBJ1-2, with no clear D. Trimming pared 5 bases from V and 0 bases from J, leaving 16 bases between. Germline V gene data show CDR1 as SQVTM and CDR2 as ANQGSEA. This CDR3 has 15 residues. The CDR3 DNA reads as TGCAGCGTTCACAGCGGTTGGGCAGCTAACTATGGCTACACCTTC. This sequence encodes CSVHSGWAANYGYTF.

This clonotype was detected many times. The rearrangement joins TRBV28 to TRBJ2-7; D is ambiguous. The germline CDR1 and CDR2 sequences are MDHEN and SYDVKM. V shed 9 bases and J shed 0 bases, with 12 bases lying between them. This CDR3 comprises 13 residues. The DNA for the CDR3 is TGTGCCAGTTTTACTCCCAACTCCTACGAGCAGTACTTC. Translated: CASFTPNSYEQYF. Full variable domain (rest looked up from reference TRBV28 and TRBJ2-7): DVKVTQSSRYLVKRTGEKVFLECVQDMDHENMFWYRQDPGLGLRLIYFSYDVKMKEKGDIPEGYSVSREKKERFSLILESASTNQTSMYLCASFTPNSYEQYFGPGTRLTVT.

This clonotype was recorded once. The chain carries TRBV10-3 and TRBJ2-7; 7 nucleotides align to TRBD1. Germline V gene data show CDR1 as ENHRY and CDR2 as SYGVKD. There are 15 residues in the CDR3. After removal of 7 bases from V and 0 bases from J, the junction contained 9 bases not matched to a gene. CDR3 sequence: CAITSGSGGSYEQYF. In DNA form, the CDR3 reads TGTGCCATCACGAGTGGCTCAGGGGGCTCCTACGAGCAGTACTTC.

This clonotype was seen repeatedly, ten times or more. The chain carries TRBV4-1 and TRBJ2-3, with TRBD2 matching 7 bases. The junction had 7 bases not matched to a gene; V was cut back by 1 base and J by 3 bases. In germline, CDR1 is MGHRA, CDR2 YSYEKL. The CDR3 covers 16 residues. This CDR3 reads CASSQAGLQSTDTQYF. The CDR3 nucleotides are TGCGCCAGCAGCCAAGCGGGACTACAATCAACAGATACGCAGTATTTT.

This clonotype was seen many times. V is TRBV4-2 and J is TRBJ1-2; 9 bases map to TRBD1. Looked up from germline, CDR1 is LGHNA and CDR2 is YNFKEQ. The CDR3 sequence is 18 residues long. J gave up 1 base and V 3 bases, and 12 bases lay outside the gene matches. CDR3 nucleotide sequence: TGTGCCAGCAGCCAGGGAGACGGGACAGGGACAATTAACTATGGCTACACCTTC. This codes for CASSQGDGTGTINYGYTF.

This clonotype was detected many times. The V gene is TRBV28, the J gene TRBJ2-1, with D hard to call. Germline assignment: CDR1 MDHEN and CDR2 SYDVKM. The CDR3 is 13 amino acids. The V and J ends lost 11 bases and 2 bases respectively, with 13 bases between them. Here the CDR3 DNA reads TGTGCCTTGGGCGCCGGAGCCTACAATGAGCAGTTCTTC. Amino acids: CALGAGAYNEQFF.

This clonotype came up many times. The chain recombines TRBV11-2 with TRBJ2-1; 11 bases fit TRBD1. The length of the CDR3 is 14 residues. Per germline, CDR1 SGHAT and CDR2 FQNNGV. V shed 7 bases, J shed 8 bases, and the junction held 7 bases outside the gene matches. In nucleotides, the CDR3 is TGTGCCAGCACCTGGGGACAGGGGGTCTATGAGCAGTTCTTC. Translation: CASTWGQGVYEQFF. The whole variable domain, filled in from reference TRBV11-2 and TRBJ2-1, reads EAGVAQSPRYKIIEKRQSVAFWCNPISGHATLYWYQQILGQGPKLLIQFQNNGVVDDSQLPKDRFSAERLKGVDSTLKIQPAKLEDSAVYLCASTWGQGVYEQFFGPGTRLTVL.

This clonotype was detected many times. V and J are TRBV10-3 and TRBJ1-1, with a tentative D call TRBD1 (5 bases). V lost 6 bases, J lost 4 bases, and 15 bases lay in between. The CDR3 extends over 14 amino acids. Germline V gene lookup returns CDR1 ENHRY and CDR2 SYGVKD. Written as DNA, the CDR3 is TGTGCCATCAGCACAGGCGCCCCGGGCACTGAAGCTTTCTTT. Translating gives CAISTGAPGTEAFF.

This clonotype was seen many times. This chain connects TRBV20-1 to TRBJ2-7; 14 bases fit TRBD2. V shed 5 bases and J 0 bases; nucleotides not matched to a gene: 12. Per germline, CDR1 DFQATT and CDR2 SNEGSKA (reference sequence). The CDR3 length is 18 residues. CDR3 DNA: TGCAGTGCTCTAGGACGGGGACTAGCGGGGGCCCACTCCTACGAGCAGTACTTC. It specifies CSALGRGLAGAHSYEQYF.

This clonotype was seen many times. The rearrangement joins TRBV27 to TRBJ2-7; no clear D gene. The CDR3 contains 14 residues. Per the germline V gene, CDR1 is MNHEY and CDR2 is SMNVEV (reference sequence). V dropped 0 bases and J dropped 5 bases, with 11 bases sitting between them. CDR3 loop: CASSLSGNQDEQYF. The CDR3 nucleotides are TGTGCCAGCAGTTTATCGGGGAATCAAGACGAGCAGTACTTC.

This clonotype turned up a few times. This chain uses TRBV9 with TRBJ1-5, with 7 positions matching TRBD1. The germline V gene encodes CDR1 SGDLS and CDR2 YYNGEE. J was trimmed by 9 bases and V by 0 bases; bases with no gene match: 3. The CDR3 is 13 amino acids. CDR3 in amino acids: CASSVEGAGPQHF. CDR3 in DNA: TGTGCCAGCAGCGTAGAGGGGGCCGGGCCCCAGCATTTT.

This clonotype occurred many times. The gene calls are TRBV5-1 and TRBJ1-5; D gene ambiguous. The CDR3 length is 13 residues. In germline, CDR1 is SGHRS, CDR2 YFSETQ. V was clipped by 5 bases and J by 5 bases, with 11 bases between them. This CDR3 reads CASSPRGDQPQHF. Written as DNA, the CDR3 is TGCGCCAGCAGTCCTCGAGGTGATCAGCCCCAGCATTTT.

This clonotype was picked up many times. The chain uses TRBV5-6 and TRBJ2-1, with TRBD1 as a possible D gene (6 bases). The germline V gene encodes CDR1 SGHDT and CDR2 YYEEEE. The V gene lost 7 bases and the J gene lost 3 bases, with 11 bases spanning the gap. The CDR3 is 13 residues long. CDR3 DNA: TGTGCCAGCGACCAGACAGGCTACAATGAGCAGTTCTTC. Its protein is CASDQTGYNEQFF. Full variable domain (outside the CDR3, taken from reference TRBV5-6 and TRBJ2-1): DAGVTQSPTHLIKTRGQQVTLRCSPKSGHDTVSWYQQALGQGPQFIFQYYEEEERQRGNFPDRFSGHQFPNYSSELNVNALLLGDSALYLCASDQTGYNEQFFGPGTRLTVL.

This clonotype was detected ten times or more. The rearrangement links TRBV5-5 to TRBJ1-1; D uncertain. Per germline, CDR1 SGHKS and CDR2 YYEKEE (reference sequence). The CDR3 loop spans 13 amino acids. With 2 bases removed from V and 0 bases from J, the gap between germline ends came to 5 bases. CDR3 nucleotides: TGTGCCAGCAGCTTAGGAGTGAACACTGAAGCTTTCTTT. Its protein product is CASSLGVNTEAFF.

There are many counts of this clonotype. The gene calls are TRBV5-1 and TRBJ2-7; D might be TRBD1 (5 bases). V lost 5 bases to trimming and J lost 0 bases, with 12 bases between them. The CDR3 spans 14 residues. Germline CDR1 is SGHRS and CDR2 is YFSETQ. CDR3 nucleotides: TGCGCCAGCAGAGGCCAGGGAAGCTCCTACGAGCAGTACTTC. This codes for CASRGQGSSYEQYF. Full variable domain (missing parts from reference TRBV5-1 and TRBJ2-7): KAGVTQTPRYLIKTRGQQVTLSCSPISGHRSVSWYQQTPGQGLQFLFEYFSETQRNKGNFPGRFSGRQFSNSRSEMNVSTLELGDSALYLCASRGQGSSYEQYFGPGTRLTVT.